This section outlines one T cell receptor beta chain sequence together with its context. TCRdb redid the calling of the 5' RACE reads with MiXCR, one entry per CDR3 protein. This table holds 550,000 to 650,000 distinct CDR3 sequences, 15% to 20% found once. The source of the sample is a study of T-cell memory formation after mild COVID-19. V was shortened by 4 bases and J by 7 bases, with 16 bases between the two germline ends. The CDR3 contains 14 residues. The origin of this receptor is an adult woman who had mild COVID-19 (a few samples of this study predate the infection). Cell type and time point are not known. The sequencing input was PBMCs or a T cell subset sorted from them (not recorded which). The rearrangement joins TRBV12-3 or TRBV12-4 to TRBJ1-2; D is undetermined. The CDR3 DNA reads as TGTGCCAGCAGTTCCCCACCCGCGCGCCCTGGCTACACCTTC. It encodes CASSSPPARPGYTF.